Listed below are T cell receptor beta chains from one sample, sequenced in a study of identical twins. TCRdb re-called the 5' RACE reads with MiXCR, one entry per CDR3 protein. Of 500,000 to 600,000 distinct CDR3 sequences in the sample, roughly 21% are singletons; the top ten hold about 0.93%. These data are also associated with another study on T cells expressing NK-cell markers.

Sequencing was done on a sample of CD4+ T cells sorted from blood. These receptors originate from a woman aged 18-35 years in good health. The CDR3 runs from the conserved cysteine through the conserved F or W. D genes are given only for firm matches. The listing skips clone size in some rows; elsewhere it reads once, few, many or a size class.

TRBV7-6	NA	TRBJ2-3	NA	CASSLERVQVADTQYF	TGTGCCAGCAGCTTAGAGAGGGTCCAGGTCGCAGATACGCAGTATTTT
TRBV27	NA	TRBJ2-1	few	CASSLMVNLGGVHNEQFF	TGTGCCAGCAGTTTAATGGTGAATTTGGGTGGTGTCCACAATGAGCAGTTCTTC
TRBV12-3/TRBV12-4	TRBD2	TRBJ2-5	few	CASSSGLVSRETQYF	TGTGCCAGCAGCTCCGGACTAGTCTCACGAGAGACCCAGTACTTC
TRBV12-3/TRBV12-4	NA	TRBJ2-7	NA	CASRGYYSYEQYF	TGTGCCAGCAGGGGGTATTACTCCTACGAGCAGTACTTC
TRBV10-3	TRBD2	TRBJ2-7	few	CAIRPSGRYEQYF	TGTGCCATCAGGCCTAGCGGGAGATACGAGCAGTACTTC
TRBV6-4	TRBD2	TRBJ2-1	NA	CATRLAGSGNEQFF	TGTGCCACCCGACTAGCGGGATCTGGGAATGAGCAGTTCTTC
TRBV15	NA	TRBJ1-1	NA	CATSGSFQNMNTEAFF	TGTGCCACCAGCGGAAGCTTCCAGAACATGAACACTGAAGCTTTCTTT
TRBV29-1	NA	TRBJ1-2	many	CSVGEEGYTF	TGCAGCGTAGGGGAAGAGGGCTACACCTTC
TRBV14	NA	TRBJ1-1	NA	CASSQGSGSPFF	TGTGCCAGCAGCCAAGGGAGCGGTAGTCCTTTCTTT
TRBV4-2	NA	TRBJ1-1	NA	CASSQSRTGNTEAFF	TGTGCCAGCAGCCAATCCCGGACGGGGAACACTGAAGCTTTCTTT
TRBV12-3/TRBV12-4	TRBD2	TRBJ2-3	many	CASSYRGADTQYF	TGTGCCAGCAGCTACCGGGGGGCAGATACGCAGTATTTT
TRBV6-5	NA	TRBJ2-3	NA	CASSSPGLSDTQYF	TGTGCCAGCAGTTCCCCGGGGTTATCTGATACGCAGTATTTT
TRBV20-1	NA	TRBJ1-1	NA	CSASTAQVAFF	TGCAGTGCTTCGACGGCCCAGGTAGCTTTCTTT
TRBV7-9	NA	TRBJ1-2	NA	CASRPTGTGYGYTF	TGTGCCAGCAGGCCCACAGGTACCGGCTATGGCTACACCTTC
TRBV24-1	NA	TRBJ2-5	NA	CATSSGGPEETQYF	TGTGCCACCAGTTCTGGGGGTCCCGAAGAGACCCAGTACTTC
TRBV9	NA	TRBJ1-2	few	CASSPHRGYGYTF	TGTGCCAGCAGCCCTCACCGCGGCTATGGCTACACCTTC
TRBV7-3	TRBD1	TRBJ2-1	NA	CASSPRQGHNEQFF	TGTGCCAGCAGCCCCCGACAGGGGCACAATGAGCAGTTCTTC